Included here is one T cell receptor beta chain sequence, with context. Its matching antigen is unknown. This sample is part of a study of beta chain features in type 1 diabetes. The authors reverse transcribed all of the isolated RNA, so sequencing captured expressed TCRB transcripts. Here immunoSEQ multiplex PCR was the method, and the copy in TCRdb shows in-frame clones only, minus some. The sample lists 130,000 to 150,000 clones, 6% to 7.5% seen once, with approximately 1.4% in the top ten. General study results and limits: For patients, the naive, central memory and Treg TCRB repertoires appeared more alike than for healthy donors. Equally in patients and controls, shorter templates might have been favored by PCR. Moderate yet significant TCRB CDR3 shortening was seen in Type 1 diabetes patients in all four CD4+ subsets.

CD4+ naive, central memory, regulatory and stem cell-like memory subsets were isolated by sorting on CD45RO/CCR7/CD25/CD127/CD95/CD27. Germline V lookup: CDR1 GTSNPN, CDR2 SVGIG (reference sequence). The CDR3 loop spans 14 amino acids. V shed 1 base and J shed 0 bases, with 6 bases lying between them. Material: central memory CD4+ T cells from blood. This TCR was recovered from a young woman in good health. The chain recombines TRBV30 with TRBJ2-2; D gene unclear. The CDR3 DNA follows: TGTGCCTGGAGTGGGCAGTCGAACACCGGGGAGCTGTTTTTT. Protein: CAWSGQSNTGELFF.